This T cell receptor (beta chain) comes out of a study of blood T cells in healthy people across ages. The CDR3 consists of 14 residues. The V end was cut by 5 bases, the J end by 9 bases, with 17 bases between. Germline V gene lookup returns CDR1 MNHEY and CDR2 SMNVEV (reference sequence). Combining a sample-barcoded 5' primer with a J-beta primer mix, a second PCR ran for roughly 7 to 12 cycles. From the 5' RACE reads, TCRdb called clonotypes with MiXCR, one entry per CDR3 protein. The data hold about a million distinct CDR3 sequences, with about 53% observed a single time. Input material: blood. The chain couples TRBV27 to TRBJ2-1; the D gene is possibly TRBD2 (7 bases). The receptor comes from a woman between 55 and 75 years old in good health. CDR3 sequence: CASSPRTRGIEQFF. As DNA, the CDR3 is TGTGCCAGCAGTCCCCGGACTAGGGGGATTGAGCAGTTCTTC.